In its sample, the clone carrying this TCR beta chain was seen a few times. Antigen: not known. MiXCR, run by TCRdb on the 5' RACE reads, gives a single entry per CDR3 protein. The table includes 200,000 to 250,000 distinct CDR3 sequences, 10% detected once. This entry comes from a study of CD8 T cells in ankylosing spondylitis. Study-level results: CD8+ disease-linked clones were present at relatively low frequencies in blood. Matched ankylosing spondylitis synovial fluid reportedly showed significant enrichment of disease-linked clones.

The CDR3 has 16 residues. Germline V gene data show CDR1 as SGHVS and CDR2 as FQNEAQ. V was clipped by 6 bases and J by 6 bases; unmatched bases: 14. The chain carries TRBV7-8 and TRBJ2-1; 7 positions match TRBD2. The sequence was obtained from a male donor with ankylosing spondylitis or in good health (not recorded which). What was sequenced was blood, either unsorted or a sorted T cell fraction (not recorded which). The CDR3 is CASSQKRGRASNEQFF. CDR3 in DNA: TGTGCCAGCAGTCAAAAGCGGGGACGAGCCTCCAATGAGCAGTTCTTC.